This entry lists 22 T cell receptor beta chains sequenced from one sample in a study of cytomegalovirus exposure and HLA in healthy donors. Both 60 Vbeta primers and 13 Jbeta primers went into the PCR. Clones were sequenced by immunoSEQ multiplex PCR, and TCRdb holds only the in-frame ones, with some missing. The sample gives roughly 190,000 clones, around 80% of which show up once; 0.9% to 1.2% is in the top ten. The sequencing sample was made of PBMCs. The receptors here all came from a woman aged 35 to 49 in good health and CMV-seronegative.

The chain employs TRBV7-9 and TRBJ2-6, with D unclear. CDR3 length: 13 amino acids. Trimming cost V 5 bases and J 4 bases, with 6 bases left between them. Germline CDR1 SEHNR, CDR2 FQNEAQ (reference sequence). CDR3 sequence: CASSHGGANVLTF. The CDR3 nucleotides are TGTGCCAGCAGCCACGGGGGGGCCAACGTCCTGACTTTC.

The gene calls are TRBV7-9 and TRBJ1-1; no firm D call. V was pared by 3 bases and J by 7 bases, with 6 bases between. Germline V gives CDR1 SEHNR, CDR2 FQNEAQ (reference sequence). CDR3 length: 11 amino acids. CDR3 sequence (DNA): TGTGCCAGCAGCTTGGAGCATGAAGCTTTCTTT. The encoded protein is CASSLEHEAFF.

CDR3 in amino acids: CASSLSGNTEAFF. The DNA for the CDR3 is TGTGCCAGCAGCCTCTCAGGGAACACTGAAGCTTTCTTT. The chain joins TRBV9 to TRBJ1-1; D unclear. V was shortened by 4 bases and J by 1 base, with 8 bases between the two germline ends. The CDR3 loop spans 13 amino acids. From germline, CDR1 is SGDLS and CDR2 YYNGEE.

The J gene is TRBJ1-5, the V gene TRBV19; TRBD1 matches at 8 bases. Germline CDR1 reads LNHDA; CDR2 reads SQIVND (reference sequence). CDR3 size: 18 residues. Losses at the gene ends were 4 bases for V and 2 bases for J; bases not matched to a gene: 13. This CDR3 reads CASSRWTGSPSGNQPQHF. The CDR3 nucleotides are TGTGCCAGTAGTAGATGGACAGGGTCCCCTTCGGGCAATCAGCCCCAGCATTTT.

The chain is built from TRBV5-8 and TRBJ1-1, with D possibly being TRBD1 (6 bases). V was pared by 3 bases and J by 1 base, with 10 bases between. The CDR3 spans 14 residues. Germline V gene data show CDR1 as SGHTS and CDR2 as YDEGEE. The CDR3 sequence is CASSWTQGNTEAFF. CDR3 bases: TGTGCCAGCAGCTGGACACAGGGGAACACTGAAGCTTTCTTT.

V gene TRBV11-1 combines with J gene TRBJ1-2, with 7 positions matching TRBD1. Germline lookup yields CDR1 SGHAT and CDR2 FQDESV (reference sequence). V was clipped by 1 base and J by 1 base; unmatched bases: 12. CDR3 length: 18 amino acids. CDR3 coding DNA: TGTGCCAGCAGCTTAGAAGGTGGAGCAGGGGGTCTTAACTATGGCTACACCTTC. Translated, it gives CASSLEGGAGGLNYGYTF.

The rearrangement joins TRBV6-5 to TRBJ1-3; tentative D call: TRBD1 (5 bases). The CDR3 length is 14 residues. Germline V gives CDR1 MNHEY, CDR2 SVGAGI. The V and J ends lost 5 bases and 0 bases respectively, with 8 bases between them. The CDR3 coding sequence is TGTGCCAGCAGTCGGGGGAACTCTGGAAACACCATATATTTT. This translates into CASSRGNSGNTIYF.

This clone has only a few counts. The CDR3, as DNA: TGTGCCAGCAGCTTAGAGTGGGCCATGAACACTGAAGCTTTCTTT. It specifies CASSLEWAMNTEAFF. The gene calls are TRBV7-3 and TRBJ1-1; D is ambiguous. CDR1 is SGHTA, CDR2 FQGTGA, per germline. The CDR3 contains 15 residues. Trimming left V 2 bases short and J 0 bases short, with 10 bases between.

V is TRBV18 and J is TRBJ2-7, with D possibly TRBD1 on 5 matching bases. Germline V gives CDR1 KGHSH, CDR2 LQKENI. The CDR3 is 15 amino acids. The V and J ends lost 4 bases and 3 bases respectively, with 16 bases between them. The CDR3 coding sequence is TGTGCCAGCTCACGACTTGGACACTCGGACTACGAGCAGTACTTC. As protein: CASSRLGHSDYEQYF.

This chain joins TRBV2 and TRBJ1-1; D is uncertain. The germline CDR1 and CDR2 sequences are SNHLY and FYNNEI. The ends were cut back, 7 bases at V and 1 base at J, with 13 bases in the middle. The length of the CDR3 is 14 residues. The CDR3 DNA is TGTGCCAGCACGCGAAGTGGGCAGAACACTGAAGCTTTCTTT. Its protein is CASTRSGQNTEAFF.

This rearrangement joins TRBV21-1 to TRBJ2-3; the D call TRBD2 from the table was never checked on the DNA. TRBV21-1 is a recognized pseudogene. The CDR3 extends over 16 amino acids. This chain's CDR3 is CASSTGLAGGEDTQYF. As DNA, the CDR3 is TGTGCCAGCAGCACCGGACTAGCGGGAGGAGAAGATACGCAGTATTTT.

The chain employs TRBV5-8 and TRBJ2-1, with TRBD1 as a possible D gene (6 bases). V lost 0 bases, J lost 7 bases, and 8 bases lay in between. The V gene's germline CDR1 is SGHTS and CDR2 YDEGEE. The CDR3 covers 13 residues. CDR3 amino acids: CASSLDRANEQFF. In nucleotides, the CDR3 is TGTGCCAGCAGCTTGGACAGGGCAAATGAGCAGTTCTTC.

The gene calls are TRBV25-1 and TRBJ1-6; D is unresolved. This CDR3 comprises 15 residues. Trimming cost V 2 bases and J 1 base, with 6 bases left between them. The germline V gene has CDR1 MGHDK and CDR2 SYGVNS. The CDR3 DNA reads as TGTGCCAGCAGTGAAAGAGTGTCCTATAATTCACCCCTCCACTTT. Translation gives CASSERVSYNSPLHF.

J is TRBJ2-7 and V is TRBV30; TRBD1 agrees at 7 bases. Germline values: CDR1 GTSNPN, CDR2 SVGIG (reference sequence). Trimming at V came to 8 bases and at J to 6 bases, leaving 10 bases not matched to a gene. CDR3 length: 12 residues. As DNA, the CDR3 is TGTGCCATGCAAGGGGGCAGGTCCGAGCAGTACTTC. Translated: CAMQGGRSEQYF.

The sample holds one count of this clone. The genes are TRBV9 and TRBJ2-5; D unresolved. Trimming pared 0 bases from V and 1 base from J, leaving 7 bases between. CDR1 SGDLS and CDR2 YYNGEE come from the germline V gene. This CDR3 is built from 14 residues. The chain's CDR3 is CASSVDQAQETQYF. The CDR3 nucleotides read TGTGCCAGCAGCGTAGACCAGGCCCAAGAGACCCAGTACTTC.

The chain combines TRBV27 with TRBJ1-2; no reliable D call. The germline gives CDR1 MNHEY, CDR2 SMNVEV (reference sequence). The CDR3 totals 13 residues. With 5 bases removed from V and 8 bases from J, the gap between germline ends came to 15 bases. The CDR3 DNA is TGTGCCAGCAGTCACCGTGGAGGGCGCGGCTACACCTTC. This encodes CASSHRGGRGYTF.

The V and J genes are TRBV5-1 and TRBJ1-4; D uncertain. Looked up from germline, CDR1 is SGHRS and CDR2 is YFSETQ. V was clipped by 4 bases and J by 8 bases, with 18 bases between them. The CDR3 spans 15 residues. The CDR3 DNA is TGCGCCAGCAGCCTGGGGTTGATCGGTTGGGAAAAACTGTTTTTT. Its translation is CASSLGLIGWEKLFF.

V gene TRBV19 combines with J gene TRBJ2-5, with 9 bases identical to TRBD1. The ends lost 4 bases at V and 2 bases at J; junction bases unmatched: 5. CDR1 is LNHDA and CDR2 is SQIVND in the germline V gene (reference sequence). The CDR3 is 15 residues long. The CDR3 DNA follows: TGTGCCAGTAGTACCGGGACAGGGCATCAAGAGACCCAGTACTTC. Amino acid sequence: CASSTGTGHQETQYF.

The chain is built from TRBV5-1 and TRBJ2-5; 10 bases are a match to TRBD1. The CDR3 length is 18 residues. V lost 0 bases and J lost 2; bases outside the gene matches: 10. Germline V lookup: CDR1 SGHRS, CDR2 YFSETQ. CDR3 loop: CASSLAWRGTGDQETQYF. CDR3 coding DNA: TGCGCCAGCAGCTTGGCATGGAGGGGGACAGGGGATCAAGAGACCCAGTACTTC.

The genes are TRBV27 and TRBJ2-2; D not resolved. The CDR3 is 14 residues long. Trimming shortened V by 6 bases and J by 1 base, and 9 bases separated the two germline ends. The germline gives CDR1 MNHEY, CDR2 SMNVEV (reference sequence). For the CDR3, the DNA is TGTGCCAGCAGCCCCGGTCTGAACACCGGGGAGCTGTTTTTT. It codes for CASSPGLNTGELFF.

In this sample, this clone turned up a few times. The chain links TRBV19 to TRBJ1-2; 7 bases fit TRBD1. Trimming cost V 6 bases and J 3 bases; bases outside gene matches: 1. This CDR3 is 12 amino acids long. The V gene's germline CDR1 is LNHDA and CDR2 SQIVND (reference sequence). In nucleotides, the CDR3 is TGTGCCAGTAGCCAGGGGGACTATGGCTACACCTTC. Translation gives CASSQGDYGYTF.

This clone came up a few times. CDR3 amino acids: CASSFRTGNSPLHF. CDR3 bases: TGTGCCAGCAGTTTTCGGACAGGCAATTCACCCCTCCACTTT. The chain has TRBV27 and TRBJ1-6; 7 positions agree with TRBD1. The germline V gene has CDR1 MNHEY and CDR2 SMNVEV (reference sequence). The V segment lost 3 bases and the J segment 7 bases; nucleotides outside the gene matches: 3. The CDR3 consists of 14 residues.